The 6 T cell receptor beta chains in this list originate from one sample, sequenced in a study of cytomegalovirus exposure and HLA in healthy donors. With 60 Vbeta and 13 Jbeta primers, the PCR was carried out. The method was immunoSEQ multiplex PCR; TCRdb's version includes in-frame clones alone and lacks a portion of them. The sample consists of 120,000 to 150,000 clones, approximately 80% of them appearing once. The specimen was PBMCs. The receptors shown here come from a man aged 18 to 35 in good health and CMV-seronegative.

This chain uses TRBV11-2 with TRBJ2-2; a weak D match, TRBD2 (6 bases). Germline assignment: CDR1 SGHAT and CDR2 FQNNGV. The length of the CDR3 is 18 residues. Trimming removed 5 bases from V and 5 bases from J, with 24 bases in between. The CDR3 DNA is TGTGCCAGCAGCCCGGTCCAGAGGGAGGCCTTTAGGACCGGGGAGCTGTTTTTT. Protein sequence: CASSPVQREAFRTGELFF.

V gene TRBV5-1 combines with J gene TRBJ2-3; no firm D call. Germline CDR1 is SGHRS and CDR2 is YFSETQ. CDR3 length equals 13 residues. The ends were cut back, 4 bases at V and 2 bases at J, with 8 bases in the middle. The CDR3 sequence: CASSLRLTDTQYF. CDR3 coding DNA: TGCGCCAGCAGCCTGAGGCTCACAGATACGCAGTATTTT. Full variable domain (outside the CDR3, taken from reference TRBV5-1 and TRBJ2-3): KAGVTQTPRYLIKTRGQQVTLSCSPISGHRSVSWYQQTPGQGLQFLFEYFSETQRNKGNFPGRFSGRQFSNSRSEMNVSTLELGDSALYLCASSLRLTDTQYFGPGTRLTVL.

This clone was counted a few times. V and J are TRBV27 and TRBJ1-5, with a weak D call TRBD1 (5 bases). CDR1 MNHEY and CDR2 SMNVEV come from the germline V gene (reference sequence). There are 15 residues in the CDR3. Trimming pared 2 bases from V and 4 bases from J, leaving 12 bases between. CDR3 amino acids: CASSLEPRGNQPQHF. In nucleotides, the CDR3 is TGTGCCAGCAGTTTAGAGCCGCGGGGGAATCAGCCCCAGCATTTT.

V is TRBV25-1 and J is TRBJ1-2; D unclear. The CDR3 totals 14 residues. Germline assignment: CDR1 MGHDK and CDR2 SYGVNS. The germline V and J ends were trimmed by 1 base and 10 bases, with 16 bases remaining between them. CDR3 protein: CASSESRHPEDYTF. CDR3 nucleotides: TGTGCCAGCAGTGAATCGCGTCATCCCGAGGACTACACCTTC.

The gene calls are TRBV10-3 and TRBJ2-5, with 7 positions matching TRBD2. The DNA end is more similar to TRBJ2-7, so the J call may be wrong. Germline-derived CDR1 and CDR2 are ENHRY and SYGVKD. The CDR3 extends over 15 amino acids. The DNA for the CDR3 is TGTGCCATCAGTGTCCTACTAGCGCCCTCCTACGAGCAGTACTTC. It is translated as CAISVLLAPSYEQYF.

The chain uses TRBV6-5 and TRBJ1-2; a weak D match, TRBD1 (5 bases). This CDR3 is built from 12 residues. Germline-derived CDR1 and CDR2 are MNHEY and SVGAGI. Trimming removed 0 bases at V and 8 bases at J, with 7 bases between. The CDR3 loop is CASSYSTGGYTF. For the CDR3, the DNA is TGTGCCAGCAGTTACTCAACAGGCGGCTACACCTTC.